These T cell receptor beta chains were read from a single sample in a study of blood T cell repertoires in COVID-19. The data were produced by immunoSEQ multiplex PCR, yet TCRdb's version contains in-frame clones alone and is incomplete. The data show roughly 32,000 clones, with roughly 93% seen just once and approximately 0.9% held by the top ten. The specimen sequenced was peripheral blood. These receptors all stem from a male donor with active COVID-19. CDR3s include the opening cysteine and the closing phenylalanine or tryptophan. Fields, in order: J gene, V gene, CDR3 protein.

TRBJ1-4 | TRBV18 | CASSLQGGGSYEKLFF
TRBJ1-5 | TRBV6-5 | CASILDRVGQPQHF
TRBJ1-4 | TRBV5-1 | CASSTTGTNEKLFF
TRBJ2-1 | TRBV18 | CASSPPALAGPNEQFF
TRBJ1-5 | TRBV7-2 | CASSMGQFNQPQHF
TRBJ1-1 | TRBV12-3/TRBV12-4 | CASSRQENTEAFF
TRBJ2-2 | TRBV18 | CASSPRNLGTGELFF
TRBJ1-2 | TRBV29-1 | CSVVYRGHVGYTF
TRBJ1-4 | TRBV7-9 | CASSLGQNDEKLFF
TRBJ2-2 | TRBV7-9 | CASSDRTGTGNTGELFF
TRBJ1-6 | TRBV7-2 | CASSLENRRGSPLHF
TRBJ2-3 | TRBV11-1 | CASSLASAGPDTQYF
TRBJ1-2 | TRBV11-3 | CASSPRTGQNGYTF
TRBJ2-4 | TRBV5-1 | CASRAGTGEKNIQYF
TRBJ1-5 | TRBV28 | CASSLADQPQHF
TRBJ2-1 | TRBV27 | CASSRRTSGGNFRYNEQFF
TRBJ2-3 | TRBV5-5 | CASSLTLAGSTDTQYF
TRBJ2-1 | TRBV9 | CASSTSGGANNEQFF
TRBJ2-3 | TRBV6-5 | CASNRGGRTDTQYF
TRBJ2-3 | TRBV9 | CASSSITSGGITDTQYF
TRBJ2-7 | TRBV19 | CASSIHQNPTVGTRVYEQYF
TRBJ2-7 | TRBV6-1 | CASSEFGYEQYF
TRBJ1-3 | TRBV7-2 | CASSNPVRQRNTIYF
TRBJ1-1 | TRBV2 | CASTTGQGAARYDFF
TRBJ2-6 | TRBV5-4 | CASSLGGQAAGANVLTF
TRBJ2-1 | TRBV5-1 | CASSLTSGGYNEQFF
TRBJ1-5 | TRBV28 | CASRQGGGNQPQHF
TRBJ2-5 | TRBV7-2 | CASSRDRGRQETQYF
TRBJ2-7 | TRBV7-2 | CASSHLTSYEQYF
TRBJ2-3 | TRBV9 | CASSAVSTSGSTDTQYF